This TCR beta chain is from a study of blood T cell repertoires in COVID-19. Study-level information: Sites in the United States, Italy and Spain provided acute and convalescent COVID-19 samples. Sample material is recorded as cDNA or gDNA derived from T cells, B-cell-depleted T cells, or PBMCs.

This clone showed up just a few times. Germline lookup yields CDR1 LGHDT and CDR2 YNNKEL (reference sequence). V gave up 1 base and J gave up 0 bases; unmatched junction bases: 8. The CDR3 consists of 18 residues. Libraries were prepared by immunoSEQ multiplex PCR; TCRdb keeps only in-frame clonotypes and omits some of them. The repertoire holds under 300,000 clones, with roughly 90% as singletons. The receptor was derived from a man aged 25-45 years who had recovered from COVID-19. This chain links TRBV3-1 (or the pseudogene TRBV3-2) with TRBJ1-5; 8 bases align to TRBD1. The sample consisted of peripheral blood. In nucleotides, the CDR3 is TGTGCCAGCAGCCAAGGGCAGGGGGCACCGAATAGCAATCAGCCCCAGCATTTT. Translation gives CASSQGQGAPNSNQPQHF.